This TCR beta chain originates from a study of blood T cell repertoires in COVID-19. Background on the study: Material from acute and convalescent COVID-19 was sourced from the United States, Italy and Spain. PBMCs, B-cell-depleted T cells, or T cells were the source of the cDNA or gDNA that made up the material.

Authors' processing steps: Reference gene primer amplification gave nucleated cell count estimates. TCRdb's table, derived via immunoSEQ multiplex PCR, lists solely in-frame clones and lacks some. V, J and clone size were drawn from that table, and D and trimming were deduced from the DNA. The table records nearly 350,000 clones, around nine tenths of them present only once. The sample comprised peripheral blood. The TCR sequence derives from a woman between 18 and 29 years old who had recovered from COVID-19.

In nucleotides, the CDR3 is TGTGCCAGCAGTCTTCGGACAGGGAAGACCCTATACAATGAGCAGTTCTTC. Its protein is CASSLRTGKTLYNEQFF. V and J are TRBV6-2 or TRBV6-3 and TRBJ2-1; TRBD1 matches at 8 bases. The V gene end was trimmed by 5 bases and the J gene end by 4 bases; junction bases not matched to a gene: 13. Germline values: CDR1 MNHEY, CDR2 SVGEGT. The CDR3 is made up of 17 amino acids.